This T cell receptor beta chain was recovered during a study of cytomegalovirus exposure and HLA in healthy donors. Study background: Most genotyped donors, about 81% of 300 to 400, had Caucasian-associated genetic ancestry.

This CDR3 spans 13 amino acids. V gave up 5 bases and J gave up 7 bases; unmatched junction bases: 4. Germline V lookup: CDR1 MNHNS, CDR2 SASEGT. With 60 Vbeta and 13 Jbeta primers, the PCR was carried out. This table comes from immunoSEQ multiplex PCR, and its TCRdb copy is limited to in-frame clones, with some not included. Of some 130,000 clones listed, about 86% are singletons. The receptor was isolated from a woman aged 25-40 years in good health and CMV-seronegative. Source material: PBMCs. The V and J genes are TRBV6-1 and TRBJ1-5; TRBD1 agrees at 8 bases. Here the CDR3 reads CASSRTGNQPQHF. DNA for the CDR3: TGTGCCAGCAGTCGGACAGGGAACCAGCCCCAGCATTTT.